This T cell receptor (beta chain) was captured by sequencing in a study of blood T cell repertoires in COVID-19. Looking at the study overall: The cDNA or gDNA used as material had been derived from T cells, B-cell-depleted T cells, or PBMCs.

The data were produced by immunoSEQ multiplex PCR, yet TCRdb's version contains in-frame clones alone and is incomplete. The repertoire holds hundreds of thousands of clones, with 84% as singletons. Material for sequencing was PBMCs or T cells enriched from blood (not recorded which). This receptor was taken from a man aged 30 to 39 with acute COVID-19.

The CDR3 nucleotides read TGTGCCAGTAGTATAAACCGGGACAGGGAAGCTTTCTTT. Its translation is CASSINRDREAFF. The J gene is TRBJ1-1, the V gene TRBV19, with 8 bases fitting TRBD1. V dropped 2 bases and J dropped 8; count of bases not matched to a gene: 4. Germline CDR1 LNHDA, CDR2 SQIVND (reference sequence). The CDR3 is 13 residues long.